A selection of T cell receptor beta chains follows, all from one sample in a study of cytomegalovirus exposure and HLA in healthy donors. The assay was immunoSEQ multiplex PCR, and TCRdb's table has in-frame clones only and misses some. The sample lists roughly 140,000 clones; approximately 78% were seen once. The source material was PBMCs. Every receptor here comes from a man aged 40-49 years in good health and CMV-seropositive. Each CDR3 is given with its conserved first and last residue. A D gene is named only where the DNA matches it firmly. Rows give clone size only sometimes, using once, few, many, or a class for an expanded clone.

V: TRBV7-3; J: TRBJ2-7; D: TRBD2; size: .; DNA: TGTGCCAGCACCTTAACCCCTCTAACTAGCGGCTCCTACGAGCAGTACTTC; CDR3: CASTLTPLTSGSYEQYF
V: TRBV5-1; J: TRBJ2-5; D: TRBD1; size: .; DNA: TGCGCCAGCAGCTTGGGACAGGGGCCGAGCCAAGAGACCCAGTACTTC; CDR3: CASSLGQGPSQETQYF
V: TRBV25-1; J: TRBJ1-1; D: .; size: .; DNA: TGTGCCAGCAGTGGGTACAGGGCGAGTGAAGCTTTCTTT; CDR3: CASSGYRASEAFF
V: TRBV19; J: TRBJ1-2; D: .; size: .; DNA: TGTGCCAGTAGTAGCGGCGGCTACACCTTC; CDR3: CASSSGGYTF
V: TRBV11-1; J: TRBJ1-1; D: .; size: .; DNA: TGTGCCAGCAGCTTAGGTGAACAGACCGAAGCTTTCTTT; CDR3: CASSLGEQTEAFF
V: TRBV6-5; J: TRBJ2-1; D: TRBD2; size: .; DNA: TGTGCCAGCAGTTCCAGCGGGAGAGGCAATGAGCAGTTCTTC; CDR3: CASSSSGRGNEQFF
V: TRBV5-1; J: TRBJ2-5; D: TRBD2; size: .; DNA: TGCGCCAGCAGCTTGTGGGGGACTAGCGCCCAAGAGACCCAGTACTTC; CDR3: CASSLWGTSAQETQYF
V: TRBV5-4; J: TRBJ1-1; D: .; size: .; DNA: TGTGCCAGCAGCTTATACGAGGGGAACACTGAAGCTTTCTTT; CDR3: CASSLYEGNTEAFF
V: TRBV5-6; J: TRBJ1-4; D: .; size: .; DNA: TGTGCCAGCAGCCTTGGGGGAGGTGCAACTAATGAAAAACTGTTTTTT; CDR3: CASSLGGGATNEKLFF
V: TRBV5-1; J: TRBJ1-1; D: .; size: .; DNA: TGCGCCAGCAGCTTGGAAGGGGTCGAAGCTTTCTTT; CDR3: CASSLEGVEAFF
V: TRBV7-2; J: TRBJ2-1; D: .; size: .; DNA: TGTGCCAGCACCCTCCCTTCTTACAATGAGCAGTTCTTC; CDR3: CASTLPSYNEQFF
V: TRBV6-5; J: TRBJ2-7; D: TRBD1; size: .; DNA: TGTGCCAGCAGTTACGACAGGGGATACGAGCAGTACTTC; CDR3: CASSYDRGYEQYF
V: TRBV19; J: TRBJ2-7; D: TRBD1; size: .; DNA: TGTGCCAGTAGTCCCCGGACAGGGGCCTACGAGCAGTACTTC; CDR3: CASSPRTGAYEQYF
V: TRBV6-1; J: TRBJ1-1; D: .; size: .; DNA: TGTGCCAGCAGTGTTGCAGGGCAGTCGTACACTGAAGCTTTCTTT; CDR3: CASSVAGQSYTEAFF
V: TRBV11-3; J: TRBJ2-1; D: .; size: once; DNA: TGTGCCAGCAGCTCCACGACAGGATACAATGAGCAGTTCTTC; CDR3: CASSSTTGYNEQFF